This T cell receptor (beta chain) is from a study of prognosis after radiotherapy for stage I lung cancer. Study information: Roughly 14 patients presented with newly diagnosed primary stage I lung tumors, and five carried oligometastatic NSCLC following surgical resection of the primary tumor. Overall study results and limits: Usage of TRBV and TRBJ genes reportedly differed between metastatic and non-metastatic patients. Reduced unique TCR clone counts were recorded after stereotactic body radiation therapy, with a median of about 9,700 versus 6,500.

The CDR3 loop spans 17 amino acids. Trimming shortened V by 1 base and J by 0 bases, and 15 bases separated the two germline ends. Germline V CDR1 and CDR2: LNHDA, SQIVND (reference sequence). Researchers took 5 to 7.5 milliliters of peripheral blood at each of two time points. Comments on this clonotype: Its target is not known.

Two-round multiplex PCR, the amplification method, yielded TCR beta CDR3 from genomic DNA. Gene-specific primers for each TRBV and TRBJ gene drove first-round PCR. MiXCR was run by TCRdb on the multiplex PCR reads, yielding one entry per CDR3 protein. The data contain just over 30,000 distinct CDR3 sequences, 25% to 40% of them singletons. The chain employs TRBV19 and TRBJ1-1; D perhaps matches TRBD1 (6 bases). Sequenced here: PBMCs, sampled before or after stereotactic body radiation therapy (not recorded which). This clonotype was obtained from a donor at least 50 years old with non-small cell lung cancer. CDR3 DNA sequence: TGTGCCAGTAGTATAGGAGGCCGGGCAGGGGTGAACACTGAAGCTTTCTTT. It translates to CASSIGGRAGVNTEAFF.